The following is a TCR beta chain sequence with its context. What it binds is not known. TCRdb's copy holds only in-frame clones and misses some; the assay was immunoSEQ multiplex PCR. This table holds roughly 91,000 clones, 87% found once. These data come from a study of T cell responses to AZD1222 COVID-19 vaccine. Whole-study results and caveats: White British ancestry dominated among donors, who included more females, and clonal diversity was possibly underestimated. None of the repertoires were sampled until the peak T cell response had passed.

CDR3 length: 18 amino acids. Germline CDR1 is SGDLS and CDR2 is YYNGEE. V was trimmed by 4 bases and J by 6 bases, leaving 26 bases between them. The chain joins TRBV9 to TRBJ1-5; a possible D gene is TRBD1 (5 bases). This material consisted of peripheral blood, taken on day 0 of AZD1222 vaccination. The TCR comes from an adult in good health. This chain's CDR3 is CASSPRRGCGRGGQPQHF. CDR3 sequence (DNA): TGTGCCAGCAGCCCGAGGCGGGGGTGTGGTCGAGGTGGTCAGCCCCAGCATTTT.